The 21 T cell receptor beta chains listed next were all sequenced from one sample in a study of molecular identifiers for immune sequencing clone quantification. TCRdb reprocessed the PCR reads with MiXCR, giving one entry per CDR3 protein. The top ten clones hold 5.5% to 7% of a sample with 20,000 or so distinct CDR3 sequences, about a fifth of them seen once. The source material was naive CD8+ T cells from blood, with Jurkat cell RNA spiked in. The sample's subset: FACS-sorted CD8+CD4-CCR7+CD45RA+ naive T cells. These receptors were taken from a human donor in good health. Some libraries in this study had Jurkat cell RNA spiked in.

This clonotype was observed many times. The chain has TRBV20-1 and TRBJ2-4; D is unresolved. Trimming removed 0 bases at V and 3 bases at J, with 12 bases between. This CDR3 comprises 15 residues. Germline V lookup: CDR1 DFQATT, CDR2 SNEGSKA (reference sequence). Here the CDR3 reads CSARDFGSLKNIQYF. The CDR3, as DNA: TGCAGTGCTAGAGATTTTGGCAGCCTCAAAAACATTCAGTACTTC.

Note on this clonotype: One end of the junction does not line up with germline, which may come from a read error. This sequence joins TRBV6-1 and TRBJ1-3; no clear D. Looked up from germline, CDR1 is MNHNS and CDR2 is SASEGT. This CDR3 has 15 amino acids. CDR3 DNA sequence: TGTGCCAGCAGCCCAACAGCCCGCTCTGGATACACCATATATTTT. It is translated as CASSPTARSGYTIYF.

This clonotype was counted many times. The chain carries TRBV27 and TRBJ2-3; 7 bases are shared with TRBD1. After removal of 6 bases from V and 4 bases from J, the junction contained 7 bases not matched to a gene. The CDR3 has 14 amino acids. The germline V gene encodes CDR1 MNHEY and CDR2 SMNVEV (reference sequence). DNA of the CDR3: TGTGCCAGCAGACAGGGGTTCGCGCCAGATACGCAGTATTTT. The encoded protein is CASRQGFAPDTQYF.

This clonotype is labeled medium-sized. The chain joins TRBV28 to TRBJ2-7; D uncertain. Germline CDR1 is MDHEN and CDR2 is SYDVKM. The V end was cut by 1 base, the J end by 0 bases, with 1 base between. The CDR3 runs 12 residues. The CDR3 sequence: CASSLSSYEQYF. CDR3 coding DNA: TGTGCCAGCAGTTTATCCTCCTACGAGCAGTACTTC.

This clonotype was counted many times. The chain combines TRBV5-6 with TRBJ2-1, with 11 bases that match TRBD2. This CDR3 contains 22 residues. The J segment lost 4 bases and the V segment lost 6 bases, leaving 27 bases of the junction unmatched. Germline V lookup: CDR1 SGHDT, CDR2 YYEEEE. CDR3 bases: TGTGCCAGCACCCCCGGCTATCCCCCCATAGCGGGAGGGCCACTTGAGTACAATGAGCAGTTCTTC. Residues: CASTPGYPPIAGGPLEYNEQFF.

About this clonotype: Being one base from a much bigger clone, this may be a read error. The genes are TRBV6-2 or TRBV6-3 and TRBJ2-7, with 8 bases identical to TRBD2. Losses at the gene ends were 6 bases for V and 0 bases for J; bases not matched to a gene: 16. There are 18 residues in the CDR3. Germline CDR1 reads MNHEY; CDR2 reads SVGEGT. The CDR3 protein is CASRPGGLAGIASYEQYF. The CDR3, as DNA: TGTGCCAGCAGACCCGGGGGGTTAGCGGGGATAGCCTCCTACGAGCAGTACTTC.

This clonotype was picked up many times. The J gene is TRBJ2-7, the V gene TRBV29-1; D possibly corresponds to TRBD2 (6 bases). Looked up from germline, CDR1 is SQVTM and CDR2 is ANQGSEA. Trimming left V 3 bases short and J 6 bases short, with 9 bases between. The CDR3 totals 11 residues. The CDR3 nucleotides are TGCAGCGTTGAGGCGGGACCCGAGCAGTACTTC. Translating it yields CSVEAGPEQYF.

This clonotype was counted ten times or more. The chain carries TRBV18 and TRBJ1-5; TRBD1 matches at 7 bases. CDR3 length: 16 residues. Per germline, CDR1 KGHSH and CDR2 LQKENI. The V segment lost 4 bases and the J segment 0 bases; nucleotides outside the gene matches: 6. CDR3 DNA: TGTGCCAGCTCACTCGTCCAGGGGGATAGCAATCAGCCCCAGCATTTT. Encoded protein: CASSLVQGDSNQPQHF.

This clonotype was found many times. The CDR3 loop reads CASSWSSGQETQYF. The CDR3 DNA reads TGTGCCAGCAGTTGGTCTAGCGGACAAGAGACCCAGTACTTC. The chain recombines TRBV12-3 or TRBV12-4 with TRBJ2-5; 7 positions match TRBD2. This CDR3 is built from 14 residues. Unmatched junction bases numbered 4, after V lost 4 bases and J lost 2 bases.

By its share, this clonotype is medium-sized (0.01 to 0.1%). The CDR3 region has the DNA TGTGCCAGCAGTTACGTTGCGGGAGCGGGGGAGACCCAGTACTTC. Amino acid sequence: CASSYVAGAGETQYF. The V call is TRBV6-2 or TRBV6-3, the J call TRBJ2-5; 7 bases agree with TRBD2. Germline V gene data show CDR1 as MNHEY and CDR2 as SVGEGT. CDR3 size: 15 residues. V shed 2 bases and J 5 bases; nucleotides not matched to a gene: 8.

This sequence joins TRBV6-2 or TRBV6-3 and TRBJ2-1; 7 nucleotides align to TRBD2. The CDR3 contains 16 residues. The ends lost 3 bases at V and 4 bases at J; junction bases unmatched: 9. Germline CDR1 is MNHEY and CDR2 is SVGEGT. Written as DNA, the CDR3 is TGTGCCAGCAGTTATATTACGGGAGGAACTTACAATGAGCAGTTCTTC. This codes for CASSYITGGTYNEQFF.

This clonotype came up many times. V gene TRBV4-3 combines with J gene TRBJ2-2; D uncertain. There are 16 residues in the CDR3. Germline V gives CDR1 LGHNA, CDR2 YSLEER. V shed 0 bases and J shed 6 bases, with 14 bases lying between them. For the CDR3, the DNA is TGCGCCAGCAGCCAAGACTTCGGTAGGCGTCCCGGGGAGCTGTTTTTT. This encodes CASSQDFGRRPGELFF.

The chain carries TRBV28 and TRBJ1-3; D call uncertain. The CDR3 has 19 amino acids. V lost 4 bases and J lost 2, with 24 bases in between. Germline V gives CDR1 MDHEN, CDR2 SYDVKM. CDR3: CASSSAVEAGYGPGNTIYF. CDR3 in DNA: TGTGCCAGCAGTTCAGCGGTAGAAGCGGGATACGGGCCTGGAAACACCATATATTTT.

DNA of the CDR3: TGTGCCAGCAGCTTGGAGGGTAGCAATCAGCCCCAGCATTTT. This gives the protein CASSLEGSNQPQHF. The chain combines TRBV5-5 with TRBJ1-5, with no clear D. V was pared by 0 bases and J by 0 bases, with 4 bases between. The CDR3 contains 14 residues. Germline V gives CDR1 SGHKS, CDR2 YYEKEE (reference sequence).

V gene TRBV5-1 combines with J gene TRBJ2-1; no clear D. Germline V gene lookup returns CDR1 SGHRS and CDR2 YFSETQ. This CDR3 spans 15 amino acids. V gave up 4 bases and J gave up 0 bases, with 11 bases separating them. CDR3 sequence: CASSTLESSYNEQFF. The CDR3 bases are TGCGCCAGCAGCACGCTCGAGAGCTCCTACAATGAGCAGTTCTTC.

By share of the sample, this clonotype is medium-sized (0.01 to 0.1%). An end of the junction differs from the germline gene, which may be a read error. CDR3 coding DNA: TGCAGCGTTGTCCCGTTTGGGGATCACCTCATTTTT. Its protein product is CSVVPFGDHLIF. The chain uses TRBV29-1 and TRBJ1-4; unclear D gene. Per the germline V gene, CDR1 is SQVTM and CDR2 is ANQGSEA. The CDR3 totals 12 residues.

In regard to this clonotype: One base away lies a much larger clone, so this may be a sequencing read error. This rearrangement joins TRBV12-3 or TRBV12-4 to TRBJ2-3; TRBD2 aligns across 8 bases. This CDR3 has 14 amino acids. V lost 11 bases, J lost 4 bases, and 11 bases stayed unmatched. CDR3 protein: CAERREVVADTQYF. The CDR3 coding sequence is TGTGCCGAGAGGCGGGAGGTTGTGGCAGATACGCAGTATTTT.

In its sample, this clonotype was seen a few times. The chain couples TRBV19 to TRBJ2-7, with 8 bases lining up with TRBD2. The CDR3 covers 14 residues. The ends lost 3 bases at V and 3 bases at J; junction bases unmatched: 4. Germline V gene sequence: CDR1 LNHDA, CDR2 SQIVND (reference sequence). The CDR3 nucleotides are TGTGCCAGTAGTATCCTAGCGGGCGTCTACGAGCAGTACTTC. This sequence encodes CASSILAGVYEQYF.

This CDR3 reads CASSPQGVITDTQYF. Here the CDR3 DNA reads TGTGCCAGTAGTCCACAGGGGGTTATCACAGATACGCAGTATTTT. The gene calls are TRBV19 and TRBJ2-3, with TRBD1 identical over 8 bases. With V trimmed by 5 bases and J by 2 bases, 6 bases remained unmatched. The germline CDR1 and CDR2 sequences are LNHDA and SQIVND (reference sequence). The CDR3 covers 15 residues. Together with reference TRBV19 and TRBJ2-3, the CDR3 gives the full variable domain: DGGITQSPKYLFRKEGQNVTLSCEQNLNHDAMYWYRQDPGQGLRLIYYSQIVNDFQKGDIAEGYSVSREKKESFPLTVTSAQKNPTAFYLCASSPQGVITDTQYFGPGTRLTVL.

By frequency in the sample, this clonotype is medium-sized (0.01 to 0.1%). This CDR3 is CSARGETDSYEQYF. The CDR3 bases are TGCAGTGCTAGAGGGGAGACTGATTCCTACGAGCAGTACTTC. This chain links TRBV20-1 with TRBJ2-7; tentatively, D is TRBD2 (5 bases). The V end lost 1 base, the J end lost 1 base, and 11 bases lay between the germline ends. This CDR3 is 14 amino acids long. The V gene's germline CDR1 is DFQATT and CDR2 SNEGSKA (reference sequence).

This clonotype was recorded at least ten times. The chain carries TRBV4-3 and TRBJ1-1; D is uncertain. Germline values: CDR1 LGHNA, CDR2 YSLEER. V gave up 4 bases and J gave up 3 bases, with 15 bases separating them. The CDR3 is 15 residues long. CDR3 sequence: CASSPEYGGDTEAFF. The CDR3 DNA reads TGCGCCAGCAGCCCTGAGTACGGTGGGGACACTGAAGCTTTCTTT.